These 15 T cell receptor beta chains share one sample of origin, sequenced in a study of T cell clones after liver transplantation. Some clones are missing from TCRdb's copy, which holds only in-frame ones; the method was immunoSEQ multiplex PCR. Of 45,000 to 55,000 clones detected, 70% to 85% appear once; the ten largest clones hold about 8.9%. The specimen was CD4+ T cells from blood, collected before liver transplant. Receptors were obtained from a human donor who received a liver transplant.

The chain links TRBV9 to TRBJ2-1; 9 nucleotides agree with TRBD2. V gave up 2 bases and J gave up 3 bases; unmatched junction bases: 9. This CDR3 has 17 residues. Per germline, CDR1 SGDLS and CDR2 YYNGEE. CDR3 DNA sequence: TGTGCCAGCAGCGTCCCGAGACTAGCGGACTACTACAATGAGCAGTTCTTC. Translation gives CASSVPRLADYYNEQFF.

The rearrangement joins TRBV29-1 to TRBJ2-2, with 9 positions matching TRBD1. V lost 4 bases and J lost 7; bases outside the gene matches: 7. This CDR3 is built from 14 residues. CDR1 and CDR2 from the germline V gene are SQVTM and ANQGSEA. CDR3 loop: CSVAPGTGYGELFF. In DNA, the CDR3 is TGCAGCGTTGCCCCCGGGACAGGGTACGGGGAGCTGTTTTTT.

This chain joins TRBV13 and TRBJ2-1; 12 nucleotides match TRBD2. Unmatched junction bases numbered 6, after V lost 5 bases and J lost 7 bases. The germline gives CDR1 PRHDT, CDR2 FYEKMQ (reference sequence). CDR3 length equals 15 residues. CDR3 DNA: TGTGCCAGCAGCCCCCTAGCGGGAGGGCAAAATGAGCAGTTCTTC. As protein: CASSPLAGGQNEQFF.

This clone was picked up one time. The chain couples TRBV10-2 to TRBJ1-5, with D possibly matching TRBD1 (5 bases). Germline CDR1 reads WSHSY; CDR2 reads SAAADI. Deletions cut 4 bases from V and 7 bases from J, with 11 bases between. The CDR3 contains 13 residues. The CDR3 DNA sequence: TGCGCCAGCAGTGGGGGGACGCGGCAGCCCCAGCATTTT. Amino acid sequence: CASSGGTRQPQHF.

The rearrangement uses TRBV6-5 and TRBJ2-2; D is unresolved. Trimming cost V 6 bases and J 2 bases, with 1 base left between them. Germline V gene data show CDR1 as MNHEY and CDR2 as SVGAGI. This CDR3 comprises 11 residues. The CDR3 sequence is CASRNTGELFF. In nucleotides, the CDR3 is TGTGCCAGCAGAAACACCGGGGAGCTGTTTTTT.

This clone has just one count. This chain uses TRBV5-4 with TRBJ2-5, with D possibly TRBD1 on 8 matching bases. V was clipped by 4 bases and J by 1 base, with 14 bases between them. Germline V gives CDR1 SGHNT, CDR2 YYREEE (reference sequence). CDR3 length: 15 residues. In DNA form, the CDR3 reads TGTGCCAGCAGCCAAACAGGGGGGGGCCAAGAGACCCAGTACTTC. Translating gives CASSQTGGGQETQYF. The full variable domain, completed using reference TRBV5-4 and TRBJ2-5, is ETGVTQSPTHLIKTRGQQVTLRCSSQSGHNTVSWYQQALGQGPQFIFQYYREEENGRGNFPPRFSGLQFPNYSSELNVNALELDDSALYLCASSQTGGGQETQYFGPGTRLLVL.

The gene calls are TRBV7-9 and TRBJ1-6; D not certain. V shed 1 base and J shed 10 bases, with 11 bases lying between them. The CDR3 spans 14 residues. In germline, CDR1 is SEHNR, CDR2 FQNEAQ (reference sequence). The CDR3 reads CASSLDSRFSPLHF. CDR3 nucleotide sequence: TGTGCCAGCAGCTTAGACAGCCGCTTCTCACCCCTCCACTTT.

The rearrangement joins TRBV2 to TRBJ1-4, with TRBD1 matching 7 bases. The CDR3 is 14 amino acids. Germline trimming cut 5 bases from V and 4 bases from J; bases unmatched to any gene: 4. CDR1 and CDR2 from the germline V gene are SNHLY and FYNNEI. Written as DNA, the CDR3 is TGTGCCAGCAGTAGGACAGGCTTTAATGAAAAACTGTTTTTT. Protein: CASSRTGFNEKLFF.

The V gene is TRBV5-8, the J gene TRBJ2-3; D remains unclear. CDR1 SGHTS and CDR2 YDEGEE come from the germline V gene. V was shortened by 7 bases and J by 0 bases, with 6 bases between the two germline ends. The CDR3 extends over 12 amino acids. CDR3: CASHHSTDTQYF. The CDR3, as DNA: TGTGCCAGCCACCATAGCACAGATACGCAGTATTTT.

The J gene is TRBJ2-7, the V gene TRBV5-1, with D perhaps TRBD2 (7 bases). Trimming left V 0 bases short and J 2 bases short, with 18 bases between. Germline V gives CDR1 SGHRS, CDR2 YFSETQ. CDR3 length: 17 amino acids. For the CDR3, the DNA is TGCGCCAGCAGCTTGGGCGGGGGCCCAAGATCCCCCTACGAGCAGTACTTC. The encoded protein is CASSLGGGPRSPYEQYF.

For the CDR3, the DNA is TGTGCCAGCTCACTTCAATCTGGGGCCAACGTCCTGACTTTC. Its translation: CASSLQSGANVLTF. The chain uses TRBV18 and TRBJ2-6; no reliable D call. CDR1 KGHSH and CDR2 LQKENI come from the germline V gene. The V gene lost 4 bases and the J gene lost 1 base, with 5 bases spanning the gap. There are 14 residues in the CDR3.

This rearrangement joins TRBV27 to TRBJ2-4; 7 bases are shared with TRBD2. Germline values: CDR1 MNHEY, CDR2 SMNVEV (reference sequence). The CDR3 totals 21 residues. The junction had 32 bases not matched to a gene; V was cut back by 7 bases and J by 8 bases. CDR3 residues: CASTRGPQARLAGVPIYIQYF. DNA for the CDR3: TGTGCCAGCACCCGCGGACCGCAAGCGCGGTTGGCGGGAGTTCCTATTTACATTCAGTACTTC.

V usage is TRBV7-2 and J usage is TRBJ2-5; the D is unclear. V was cut by 2 bases and J by 2 bases, with 12 bases left in between. This CDR3 contains 15 residues. Germline V lookup: CDR1 SGHTA, CDR2 FQGNSA. This CDR3 is CASSLTRFPQETQYF. The CDR3 nucleotides are TGTGCCAGCAGCTTAACTCGGTTTCCGCAAGAGACCCAGTACTTC.

This chain connects TRBV6-1 to TRBJ1-2, with TRBD1 identical over 9 bases. J gave up 4 bases and V 5 bases, and 8 bases lay outside the gene matches. Germline CDR1 reads MNHNS; CDR2 reads SASEGT. CDR3 size: 15 residues. CDR3 sequence (DNA): TGTGCCAGCAGTTCGGACCGGGACAGGGCCTATGGCTACACCTTC. It yields the protein CASSSDRDRAYGYTF.

In this sample, this clone turned up once. The J gene is TRBJ2-7, the V gene TRBV5-1; 11 bases line up with TRBD2. Germline trimming cut 5 bases from V and 2 bases from J; bases unmatched to any gene: 15. The CDR3 consists of 18 residues. The germline CDR1 and CDR2 sequences are SGHRS and YFSETQ. CDR3 DNA sequence: TGCGCCAGCAGGGCCGGGACTAGCGGTTGGACTACCCCCTACGAGCAGTACTTC. Translated, it gives CASRAGTSGWTTPYEQYF. The entire variable domain, with the rest obtained from reference TRBV5-1 and TRBJ2-7, is as follows: KAGVTQTPRYLIKTRGQQVTLSCSPISGHRSVSWYQQTPGQGLQFLFEYFSETQRNKGNFPGRFSGRQFSNSRSEMNVSTLELGDSALYLCASRAGTSGWTTPYEQYFGPGTRLTVT.